This TCR beta chain was sequenced during a study of T cells after yellow fever vaccination. CDR1 and CDR2 from the germline V gene are MNHEY and SVGEGT. V was pared by 11 bases and J by 3 bases, with 12 bases between. The CDR3 is 12 residues long. MiXCR, run by TCRdb on the 5' RACE reads, gives a single entry per CDR3 protein. The sample yields 610,000 or so distinct CDR3 sequences, approximately 13% seen once. The starting material was PBMCs, obtained on the day of the yellow fever booster vaccination. V is TRBV6-2 or TRBV6-3 and J is TRBJ2-3, with D unclear. The clonotype comes from a man between 25 and 39 years old who received the YFV17D yellow fever vaccine. The CDR3 protein is CAASFPTDTQYF. The CDR3 DNA reads as TGTGCCGCGTCCTTCCCGACAGATACGCAGTATTTT.